One sample yielded the 32 T cell receptor beta chains listed below, sequenced in a study of patients and donors after allogeneic stem cell transplantation. TCRdb passed the RT-PCR reads through MiXCR, listing each CDR3 protein once. The sample records some 880,000 distinct CDR3 sequences, about 20% being singletons. The specimen sequenced was blood, either unsorted or a sorted T cell fraction (not recorded which). The receptors shown here come from a human donor who was either an allogeneic HSCT recipient or a stem cell or donor lymphocyte infusion donor (not recorded which). It is not recorded whose cells these are; they may come from a transplant donor.

The V and J genes are TRBV10-3 and TRBJ2-3, with a possible D match to TRBD1 (7 bases). This CDR3 has 16 amino acids. Trimming cost V 3 bases and J 6 bases, with 19 bases left between them. Germline-derived CDR1 and CDR2 are ENHRY and SYGVKD. This CDR3 reads CAISDKRGLGGDTQYF. The CDR3 bases are TGTGCCATCAGTGACAAAAGGGGGCTTGGGGGGGATACGCAGTATTTT.

This clonotype has a handful of counts. This chain links TRBV24-1 with TRBJ1-2, with D uncertain. The germline V and J ends were trimmed by 2 bases and 3 bases, with 6 bases remaining between them. Germline-derived CDR1 and CDR2 are KGHDR and SFDVKD. This CDR3 spans 13 amino acids. DNA of the CDR3: TGTGCCACCAGTGATTCCTCCTACTATGGCTACACCTTC. This codes for CATSDSSYYGYTF.

The table lists this clonotype with a few counts. V usage is TRBV5-1 and J usage is TRBJ2-2; TRBD1 agrees at 8 bases. This CDR3 contains 16 residues. The V segment lost 3 bases and the J segment 5 bases; nucleotides outside the gene matches: 9. CDR1 and CDR2 (germline): SGHRS, YFSETQ. In DNA, the CDR3 is TGCGCCAGCAGCTCCGGGTCCAGGGGGCGGACCGGGGAGCTGTTTTTT. The encoded protein is CASSSGSRGRTGELFF.

The V call is TRBV9, the J call TRBJ1-2, with D possibly TRBD1 on 5 matching bases. Trimming pared 2 bases from V and 7 bases from J, leaving 12 bases between. This CDR3 has 13 residues. The germline CDR1 and CDR2 sequences are SGDLS and YYNGEE. In nucleotides, the CDR3 is TGTGCCAGCAGCGTTCTGGGGGAGGGTGGCTACACCTTC. Amino acids: CASSVLGEGGYTF.

Of note for this clonotype: The junction and the germline gene differ at one end; a read error may be behind it. The rearrangement joins TRBV5-6 to TRBJ2-1, with 8 bases aligning to TRBD1. Looked up from germline, CDR1 is SGHDT and CDR2 is YYEEEE. This CDR3 is 11 amino acids long. CDR3 sequence: CASSYGQGGIF. CDR3 DNA sequence: TGTGCCAGCAGCTATGGACAGGGAGGTATCTTC.

In its sample, this clonotype was seen a few times. V gene TRBV5-1 combines with J gene TRBJ2-3; D call uncertain. CDR3 length: 13 residues. The V gene's germline CDR1 is SGHRS and CDR2 YFSETQ. Between the trimmed V and J ends, which lost 1 base and 6 bases, there was a span of 9 bases. The CDR3 is CASSLPSSDTQYF. In DNA, the CDR3 is TGCGCCAGCAGCTTGCCCTCTTCTGATACGCAGTATTTT.

Regarding this clonotype: A junction end diverges from the germline sequence, so it may reflect a read error. V gene TRBV5-1 combines with J gene TRBJ2-1; 9 bases agree with TRBD2. CDR1 SGHRS and CDR2 YFSETQ come from the germline V gene. This CDR3 has 14 amino acids. CDR3 sequence: CSSSPGTSWYEQFF. In DNA, the CDR3 is TGCTCCAGCAGCCCCGGGACTAGCTGGTATGAGCAGTTCTTC.

V usage is TRBV6-1 and J usage is TRBJ2-1; TRBD2 matches at 8 bases. V shed 7 bases and J 3 bases; nucleotides not matched to a gene: 8. The CDR3 consists of 15 residues. Germline V gene sequence: CDR1 MNHNS, CDR2 SASEGT. The chain's CDR3 is CASKGNSGIYNEQFF. The CDR3 region has the DNA TGTGCCAGCAAAGGAAATAGCGGGATCTACAATGAGCAGTTCTTC.

The chain employs TRBV15 and TRBJ1-5; 7 nucleotides agree with TRBD1. This CDR3 is built from 15 residues. CDR1 LNHNV and CDR2 YYDKDF come from the germline V gene (reference sequence). V lost 3 bases to trimming and J lost 3 bases; unmatched junction nucleotides: 5. The CDR3 DNA is TGTGCCACCAGCAGGGAGGGACAGTTCAATCAGCCCCAGCATTTT. This translates into CATSREGQFNQPQHF.

There are a few counts of this clonotype. The chain uses TRBV7-3 and TRBJ2-1; TRBD1 might be the D (5 bases). Trimming took 4 bases from V and 8 from J, leaving 12 bases between them. The CDR3 contains 13 residues. Per germline, CDR1 SGHTA and CDR2 FQGTGA. This chain's CDR3 is CASSSIQGYEQFF. In DNA, the CDR3 is TGTGCCAGCAGCTCGATCCAGGGATATGAGCAGTTCTTC.

The chain uses TRBV29-1 and TRBJ2-7; D gene uncertain. This CDR3 is 12 amino acids long. V lost 0 bases, J lost 6 bases, and 9 bases lay in between. Germline values: CDR1 SQVTM, CDR2 ANQGSEA. The CDR3 loop is CSVEDTTSEQYF. In DNA, the CDR3 is TGCAGCGTTGAAGATACTACTTCCGAGCAGTACTTC.

This clonotype was seen at least ten times. The gene calls are TRBV11-2 and TRBJ2-1; 14 bases fit TRBD2. V gave up 4 bases and J gave up 2 bases; unmatched junction bases: 4. The CDR3 has 17 residues. Germline V gene lookup returns CDR1 SGHAT and CDR2 FQNNGV. The chain's CDR3 is CASSSGTSGGTYNEQFF. The CDR3 nucleotides are TGTGCCAGCAGCTCAGGGACTAGCGGGGGTACCTACAATGAGCAGTTCTTC.

The rearrangement links TRBV12-3 or TRBV12-4 to TRBJ2-5; TRBD1 aligns across 8 bases. V lost 2 bases and J lost 7; bases outside the gene matches: 6. The CDR3 sequence is 14 residues long. In DNA, the CDR3 is TGTGCCAGCAGTTTACGGACAGGGAGGACGACCCAGTACTTC. Translating it yields CASSLRTGRTTQYF.

This clonotype was detected only a few times. The chain recombines TRBV20-1 with TRBJ2-5; 8 nucleotides match TRBD1. The V segment lost 4 bases and the J segment 5 bases; nucleotides outside the gene matches: 9. This CDR3 comprises 14 residues. Germline assignment: CDR1 DFQATT and CDR2 SNEGSKA (reference sequence). This CDR3 is CSATGTGIIETQYF. In DNA, the CDR3 is TGCAGTGCTACGGGGACAGGAATAATCGAGACCCAGTACTTC.

This clonotype occurred a few times. The J gene is TRBJ2-3, the V gene TRBV24-1, with 8 bases that match TRBD2. The CDR3 loop spans 15 amino acids. Trimming took 5 bases from V and 2 from J; bases not matched to a gene: 5. Per germline, CDR1 KGHDR and CDR2 SFDVKD. CDR3 DNA: TGTGCCACCAGTGCTTACGGGGGGGCCACAGATACGCAGTATTTT. Amino acids: CATSAYGGATDTQYF.

This clonotype appeared a few times. The V call is TRBV5-1, the J call TRBJ2-1; a possible D gene is TRBD2 (6 bases). The CDR3 loop spans 15 amino acids. Trimming pared 0 bases from V and 4 bases from J, leaving 11 bases between. Germline V lookup: CDR1 SGHRS, CDR2 YFSETQ. The CDR3 DNA is TGCGCCAGCAGCTTGGGACTAGGAAGGTACAATGAGCAGTTCTTC. Translating it yields CASSLGLGRYNEQFF.

The CDR3 DNA is TGTGCCAGCAGTGAAGCGCTTAGCGGGGGGAGGGAGACCCAGTACTTC. It encodes CASSEALSGGRETQYF. The chain combines TRBV2 with TRBJ2-5; 10 bases align to TRBD2. The junction had 6 bases not matched to a gene; V was cut back by 0 bases and J by 5 bases. CDR1 and CDR2 (germline): SNHLY, FYNNEI. The CDR3 runs to 16 residues.

This clonotype was observed a handful of times. This chain uses TRBV20-1 with TRBJ2-3; D is possibly TRBD1 or TRBD2 (5 bases each). The CDR3 extends over 16 amino acids. Germline CDR1 and CDR2: DFQATT and SNEGSKA (reference sequence). V was clipped by 5 bases and J by 4 bases, with 22 bases between them. The CDR3 DNA is TGCAGTGCTCTCCTGTTGTGGGAGAGAGGGGCAGATACGCAGTATTTT. It is translated as CSALLLWERGADTQYF.

This clonotype was detected a few times. This chain connects TRBV27 to TRBJ2-7, with 8 bases identical to TRBD1. Germline trimming cut 5 bases from V and 5 bases from J; bases unmatched to any gene: 11. The length of the CDR3 is 15 residues. In germline, CDR1 is MNHEY, CDR2 SMNVEV (reference sequence). Here the CDR3 reads CASSPGQGIYNEQYF. CDR3 nucleotides: TGTGCCAGCAGTCCCGGACAGGGTATTTATAACGAGCAGTACTTC.

There are many counts of this clonotype. V usage is TRBV12-3 or TRBV12-4 and J usage is TRBJ1-1; D gene ambiguous. The CDR3 has 15 residues. The V gene lost 5 bases and the J gene lost 5 bases, with 18 bases spanning the gap. CDR3 coding DNA: TGTGCCAGCAGTGGACCAGCCGCCCTCGTAACTGAAGCTTTCTTT. It codes for CASSGPAALVTEAFF.

The sample holds a few counts of this clonotype. The V and J genes are TRBV20-1 and TRBJ1-3; D uncertain. Between the trimmed V and J ends, which lost 0 bases and 0 bases, there was a span of 12 bases. This CDR3 is 16 amino acids long. The germline V gene encodes CDR1 DFQATT and CDR2 SNEGSKA (reference sequence). The CDR3, as DNA: TGCAGTGCTAGAGATGGCGGCAGGAGCTCTGGAAACACCATATATTTT. It codes for CSARDGGRSSGNTIYF.

The J gene is TRBJ2-1, the V gene TRBV24-1, with D possibly being TRBD1 (5 bases). Trimming left V 4 bases short and J 9 bases short, with 18 bases between. This CDR3 contains 15 residues. Germline CDR1 KGHDR, CDR2 SFDVKD. The CDR3 protein is CATSDQQAWFGEQFF. Written as DNA, the CDR3 is TGTGCCACCAGTGACCAACAGGCCTGGTTCGGTGAGCAGTTCTTC.

This rearrangement joins TRBV5-4 to TRBJ2-1; 7 bases line up with TRBD1. V lost 4 bases to trimming and J lost 2 bases; unmatched junction nucleotides: 6. The CDR3 totals 15 residues. Germline assignment: CDR1 SGHNT and CDR2 YYREEE (reference sequence). CDR3 in DNA: TGTGCCAGCAGCCTAGACAGGGTCCCCTACAATGAGCAGTTCTTC. Amino acids: CASSLDRVPYNEQFF.

This clonotype has at least ten counts. DNA of the CDR3: TGTGCCAGTAAGAGAACTGCCGAAGGGGGGGAAGCTTTCTTT. Protein product: CASKRTAEGGEAFF. The chain joins TRBV12-3 or TRBV12-4 to TRBJ1-1, with a tentative D call TRBD1 (6 bases). The CDR3 contains 14 residues. Trimming cost V 9 bases and J 8 bases, with 22 bases left between them.

This clonotype was observed a handful of times. The chain carries TRBV7-2 and TRBJ1-5, with unresolved D. The CDR3 covers 15 residues. The germline CDR1 and CDR2 sequences are SGHTA and FQGNSA. Trimming shortened V by 1 base and J by 9 bases, and 16 bases separated the two germline ends. The CDR3 bases are TGTGCCAGCAGCTTAGACCAAGTCTTGGGGTGGCCCCAGCATTTT. Amino acid sequence: CASSLDQVLGWPQHF.

The chain joins TRBV20-1 to TRBJ1-1; D unclear. The germline V gene has CDR1 DFQATT and CDR2 SNEGSKA (reference sequence). The CDR3 covers 12 residues. This CDR3 reads CIPRGSGGEAFF. The CDR3 DNA is TGCATTCCCCGGGGATCGGGCGGTGAAGCTTTCTTT.

The sample holds a few counts of this clonotype. This sequence joins TRBV21-1 and TRBJ2-7; the table's D call TRBD1 went unverified against the DNA. TRBV21-1 is given as a pseudogene. CDR3 length: 14 residues. The CDR3 is CASSRSAGWYEQYF. As DNA, the CDR3 is TGTGCCAGCAGCAGGTCGGCAGGGTGGTACGAGCAGTACTTC.

This clonotype has just a few counts. V gene TRBV4-1 combines with J gene TRBJ1-1; tentatively, D is TRBD1 (6 bases). Germline loops: CDR1 MGHRA, CDR2 YSYEKL. Trimming removed 4 bases from V and 0 bases from J, with 15 bases in between. This CDR3 comprises 16 residues. The CDR3 sequence: CASSRLAGQLNTEAFF. The CDR3 DNA reads TGCGCCAGCAGCCGACTTGCGGGACAATTGAACACTGAAGCTTTCTTT.

The chain recombines TRBV7-8 with TRBJ2-1, with D possibly matching TRBD1 (6 bases). This CDR3 has 14 residues. The germline V gene encodes CDR1 SGHVS and CDR2 FQNEAQ. V was clipped by 3 bases and J by 4 bases, with 10 bases between them. CDR3 nucleotides: TGTGCCAGCAGCTTTATCCAGGGGTACAATGAGCAGTTCTTC. Its translation: CASSFIQGYNEQFF.

This sequence joins TRBV12-5 and TRBJ2-4; D remains ambiguous. Trimming removed 0 bases from V and 6 bases from J, with 15 bases in between. The CDR3 contains 16 residues. In germline, CDR1 is LGHNT, CDR2 FRNRAP. The CDR3 bases are TGTGCTAGTGGTTTGGTACCGGCGAAGGGAAGAAACATTCAGTACTTC. It translates to CASGLVPAKGRNIQYF. The entire variable domain, with the rest obtained from reference TRBV12-5 and TRBJ2-4, is as follows: DARVTQTPRHKVTEMGQEVTMRCQPILGHNTVFWYRQTMMQGLELLAYFRNRAPLDDSGMPKDRFSAEMPDATLATLKIQPSEPRDSAVYFCASGLVPAKGRNIQYFGAGTRLSVL.

This rearrangement joins TRBV12-3 or TRBV12-4 to TRBJ2-7; D gene unclear. The germline V and J ends were trimmed by 1 base and 7 bases, with 8 bases remaining between them. The CDR3 covers 12 residues. The CDR3 DNA sequence: TGTGCCAGCAGTTTAGTGTTTGGAGAGCAGTACTTC. Translation: CASSLVFGEQYF.

This clonotype showed up many times. The rearrangement uses TRBV12-3 or TRBV12-4 and TRBJ2-1; 7 nucleotides line up with TRBD2. J lost 0 bases, V lost 6 bases, and 11 bases had no gene match. The CDR3 is 17 residues long. The CDR3 here is CASSPKVGLHSYNEQFF. As DNA, the CDR3 is TGTGCCAGCAGCCCCAAGGTGGGACTACACTCCTACAATGAGCAGTTCTTC.